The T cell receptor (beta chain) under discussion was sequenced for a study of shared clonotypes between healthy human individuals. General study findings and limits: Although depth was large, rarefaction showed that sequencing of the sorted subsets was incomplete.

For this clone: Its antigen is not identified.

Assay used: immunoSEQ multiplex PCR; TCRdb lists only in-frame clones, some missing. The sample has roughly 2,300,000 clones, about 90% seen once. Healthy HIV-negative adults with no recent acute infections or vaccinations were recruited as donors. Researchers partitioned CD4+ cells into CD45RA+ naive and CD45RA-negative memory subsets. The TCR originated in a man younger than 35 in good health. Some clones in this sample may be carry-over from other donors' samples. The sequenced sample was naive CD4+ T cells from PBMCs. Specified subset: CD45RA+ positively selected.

The CDR3 sequence: CASSQDQGGSNEKLFF. The CDR3 DNA reads as TGTGCCAGCAGCCAAGATCAAGGGGGGTCTAATGAAAAACTGTTTTTT. This sequence joins TRBV14 and TRBJ1-4; TRBD1 is a possible D gene (6 bases). The germline CDR1 and CDR2 sequences are SGHDN and FVKESK. The ends were cut back, 0 bases at V and 3 bases at J, with 11 bases in the middle. This CDR3 spans 16 amino acids.